Presented here are 19 T cell receptor beta chains from one specimen sequenced in a study of cytomegalovirus exposure and HLA in healthy donors. PCR involved 60 Vbeta and 13 Jbeta primers. The assay was immunoSEQ multiplex PCR, and TCRdb's table has in-frame clones only and misses some. The table includes under 200,000 clones, more than 70% detected once. The specimen was PBMCs. The receptors originated from a boy aged 5-17 years in good health and CMV-seronegative.

The CDR3 protein is CASSLGYRTSGRAVEQFF. The DNA of the CDR3 is TGTGCCAGCAGCTTAGGGTATAGGACTAGCGGGAGGGCCGTTGAGCAGTTCTTC. The chain uses TRBV7-6 and TRBJ2-1, with 15 positions matching TRBD2. This CDR3 spans 18 amino acids. V shed 1 base, J shed 9 bases, and the junction held 10 bases outside the gene matches. Germline V gives CDR1 SGHVS, CDR2 FNYEAQ.

This chain links TRBV4-1 with TRBJ2-5, with 10 nucleotides matching TRBD1. Trimming removed 1 base from V and 3 bases from J; junction bases left unmatched: 8. The CDR3 sequence is 17 residues long. CDR1 MGHRA and CDR2 YSYEKL come from the germline V gene. This chain's CDR3 is CASSQAFRTGGKETQYF. CDR3 nucleotides: TGCGCCAGCAGCCAAGCTTTCCGGACAGGGGGGAAAGAGACCCAGTACTTC.

CDR3 sequence: CASSPPGGAVGGYTF. The CDR3 DNA follows: TGTGCCAGCAGCCCTCCCGGGGGGGCCGTGGGGGGCTACACCTTC. This chain uses TRBV13 with TRBJ1-2, with D perhaps TRBD1 (6 bases). V was trimmed by 5 bases and J by 8 bases, leaving 21 bases between them. Looked up from germline, CDR1 is PRHDT and CDR2 is FYEKMQ (reference sequence). The CDR3 consists of 15 residues.

This clone was observed a handful of times. This sequence joins TRBV5-6 and TRBJ1-4, with a weak D call TRBD1 (6 bases). V dropped 2 bases and J dropped 7 bases, with 21 bases sitting between them. The CDR3 runs 17 residues. CDR1 SGHDT and CDR2 YYEEEE come from the germline V gene. CDR3 coding DNA: TGTGCCAGCAGCTTCCCCGGGACATCTATTTATAGTGAAAAACTGTTTTTT. Its protein is CASSFPGTSIYSEKLFF.

The V call is TRBV25-1, the J call TRBJ2-1; D unresolved. The V gene lost 0 bases and the J gene lost 10 bases, with 10 bases spanning the gap. The CDR3 length is 13 residues. Germline assignment: CDR1 MGHDK and CDR2 SYGVNS. Written as DNA, the CDR3 is TGTGCCAGCAGTGAATATCTAATGAGCGAGCAGTTCTTC. It translates to CASSEYLMSEQFF.

The chain employs TRBV6-1 and TRBJ1-5, with 7 bases fitting TRBD1. The V gene's germline CDR1 is MNHNS and CDR2 SASEGT. V was pared by 2 bases and J by 6 bases, with 10 bases of the junction left unmatched. The CDR3 sequence is 16 residues long. CDR3 amino acids: CASSEWASTGAQPQHF. In DNA form, the CDR3 reads TGTGCCAGCAGTGAATGGGCATCAACAGGGGCTCAGCCCCAGCATTTT.

J is TRBJ1-1 and V is TRBV15; the D is unclear. V lost 0 bases, J lost 6 bases, and 8 bases lay in between. This CDR3 spans 13 amino acids. Germline assignment: CDR1 LNHNV and CDR2 YYDKDF (reference sequence). The CDR3 is CATSRDPVPEAFF. The DNA for the CDR3 is TGTGCCACCAGCAGAGATCCCGTTCCTGAAGCTTTCTTT.

This clone was seen only a few times. J is TRBJ1-6 and V is TRBV30; no definite D call. The CDR3 contains 13 residues. Per germline, CDR1 GTSNPN and CDR2 SVGIG (reference sequence). Trimming pared 6 bases from V and 1 base from J, leaving 7 bases between. CDR3 DNA: TGTGCCTGCCGGGAGTCCTATAATTCACCCCTCCACTTT. It yields the protein CACRESYNSPLHF.

The V call is TRBV15, the J call TRBJ2-3; D is perhaps TRBD1 (5 bases). The CDR3 sequence is 14 residues long. The V end was cut by 0 bases, the J end by 9 bases, with 13 bases between. CDR1 is LNHNV, CDR2 YYDKDF, per germline (reference sequence). The CDR3 coding sequence is TGTGCCACCAGCAGAGATGCTAGGGGCGACACGCAGTATTTT. This encodes CATSRDARGDTQYF.

This sequence joins TRBV5-5 and TRBJ2-2; 11 bases fit TRBD1. The germline gives CDR1 SGHKS, CDR2 YYEKEE (reference sequence). This CDR3 has 17 residues. V dropped 0 bases and J dropped 4; count of bases not matched to a gene: 5. The CDR3, as DNA: TGTGCCAGCAGCTTGGGGGTTGGGACAGGGGGCACCGGGGAGCTGTTTTTT. Translation: CASSLGVGTGGTGELFF.

V gene TRBV19 combines with J gene TRBJ2-7, with 7 bases that match TRBD2. CDR1 and CDR2 (germline): LNHDA, SQIVND (reference sequence). V dropped 3 bases and J dropped 2; count of bases not matched to a gene: 4. The CDR3 consists of 14 residues. CDR3 in amino acids: CASSIGTTPYEQYF. Here the CDR3 DNA reads TGTGCCAGTAGTATCGGGACTACTCCCTACGAGCAGTACTTC.

This clone came up a few times. V and J are TRBV2 and TRBJ1-3; D unclear. The length of the CDR3 is 12 residues. From germline, CDR1 is SNHLY and CDR2 FYNNEI. V gave up 9 bases and J gave up 2 bases, with 8 bases separating them. CDR3 nucleotide sequence: TGTGCCAGAGCTAATCCTGGAAACACCATATATTTT. Translated: CARANPGNTIYF.

The rearrangement links TRBV6-6 to TRBJ2-1; 8 bases match TRBD2. V was clipped by 6 bases and J by 5 bases; unmatched bases: 9. The CDR3 is made up of 15 amino acids. Germline loops: CDR1 MNHNY, CDR2 SVGAGI (reference sequence). The CDR3 coding sequence is TGTGCCAGCAGACCGGGACTAGTCGGTAACAATGAGCAGTTCTTC. Protein sequence: CASRPGLVGNNEQFF.

V and J are TRBV7-8 and TRBJ1-1; tentative D call: TRBD1 (5 bases). Germline V gene data show CDR1 as SGHVS and CDR2 as FQNEAQ. V was shortened by 5 bases and J by 7 bases, with 20 bases between the two germline ends. CDR3 length: 15 residues. The CDR3 coding sequence is TGTGCCAGCAGCCCCCCTATCGGGGGGATCGATGAAGCTTTCTTT. Translating gives CASSPPIGGIDEAFF.

This chain uses TRBV6-5 with TRBJ1-2; D is unclear. V gave up 6 bases and J gave up 0 bases, with 11 bases separating them. This CDR3 comprises 14 residues. The V gene's germline CDR1 is MNHEY and CDR2 SVGAGI. The CDR3 DNA is TGTGCCAGCAGACCAGGAGGAACTAACTATGGCTACACCTTC. Encoded protein: CASRPGGTNYGYTF.

The CDR3 DNA sequence: TGTGCCAGCAGTCCACTTACGGAGCAGTTCTTC. Protein sequence: CASSPLTEQFF. V usage is TRBV28 and J usage is TRBJ2-1; no definite D call. Germline V gene lookup returns CDR1 MDHEN and CDR2 SYDVKM. The CDR3 extends over 11 amino acids. The V and J ends lost 5 bases and 10 bases respectively, with 9 bases between them.

V and J are TRBV20-1 and TRBJ2-5, with D tentatively TRBD1 (5 bases). Germline lookup yields CDR1 DFQATT and CDR2 SNEGSKA (reference sequence). The CDR3 covers 11 residues. V shed 3 bases and J shed 5 bases, with 7 bases lying between them. The CDR3 loop reads CSASRQETQYF. DNA for the CDR3: TGCAGTGCTAGCCGACAGGAGACCCAGTACTTC.

This rearrangement joins TRBV6-4 to TRBJ1-1; TRBD1 might be the D (5 bases). In germline, CDR1 is MRHNA, CDR2 SNTAGT. The CDR3 length is 13 residues. V was clipped by 3 bases and J by 6 bases, with 11 bases between them. CDR3 residues: CASSEGSGAEAFF. CDR3 sequence (DNA): TGTGCCAGCAGTGAAGGGTCGGGGGCTGAAGCTTTCTTT.

V and J are TRBV7-3 and TRBJ2-2, with TRBD2 matching over 9 bases. This CDR3 is built from 16 residues. CDR1 and CDR2 (germline): SGHTA, FQGTGA. Trimming took 1 base from V and 4 from J; bases not matched to a gene: 4. CDR3 coding DNA: TGTGCCAGCAGCTTAAAGGCGGGAGGGGTCACCGGGGAGCTGTTTTTT. Translated, it gives CASSLKAGGVTGELFF.